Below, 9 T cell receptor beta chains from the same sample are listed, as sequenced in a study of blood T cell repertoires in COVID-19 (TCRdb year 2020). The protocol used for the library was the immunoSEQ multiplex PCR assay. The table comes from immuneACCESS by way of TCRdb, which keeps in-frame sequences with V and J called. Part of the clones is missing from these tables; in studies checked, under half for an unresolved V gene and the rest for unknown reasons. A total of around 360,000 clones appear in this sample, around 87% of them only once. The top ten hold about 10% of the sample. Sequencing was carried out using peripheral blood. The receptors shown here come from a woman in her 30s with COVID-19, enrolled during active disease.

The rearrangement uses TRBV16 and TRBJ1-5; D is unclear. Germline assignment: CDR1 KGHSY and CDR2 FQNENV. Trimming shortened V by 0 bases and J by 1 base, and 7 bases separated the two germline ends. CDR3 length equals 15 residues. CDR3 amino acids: CASSQSSGSNQPQHF. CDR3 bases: TGTGCCAGCAGCCAATCGTCGGGGAGCAATCAGCCCCAGCATTTT.

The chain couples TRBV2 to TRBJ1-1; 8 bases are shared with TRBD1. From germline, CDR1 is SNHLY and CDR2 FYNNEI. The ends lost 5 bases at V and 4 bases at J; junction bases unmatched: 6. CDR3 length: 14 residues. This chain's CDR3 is CASSKTGVGTEAFF. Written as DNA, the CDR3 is TGTGCCAGCAGTAAGACAGGGGTGGGCACTGAAGCTTTCTTT.

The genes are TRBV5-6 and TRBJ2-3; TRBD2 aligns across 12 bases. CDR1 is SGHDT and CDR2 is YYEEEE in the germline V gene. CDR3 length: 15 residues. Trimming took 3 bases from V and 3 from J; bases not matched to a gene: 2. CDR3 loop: CASSYGLAGTDTQYF. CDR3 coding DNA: TGTGCCAGCAGCTATGGACTAGCGGGAACAGATACGCAGTATTTT.

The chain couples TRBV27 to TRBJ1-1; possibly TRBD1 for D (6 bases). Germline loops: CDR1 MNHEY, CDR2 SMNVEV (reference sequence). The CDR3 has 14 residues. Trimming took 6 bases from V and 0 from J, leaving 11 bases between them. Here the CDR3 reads CASSADRLNTEAFF. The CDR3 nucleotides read TGTGCCAGCAGCGCGGACAGATTGAACACTGAAGCTTTCTTT.

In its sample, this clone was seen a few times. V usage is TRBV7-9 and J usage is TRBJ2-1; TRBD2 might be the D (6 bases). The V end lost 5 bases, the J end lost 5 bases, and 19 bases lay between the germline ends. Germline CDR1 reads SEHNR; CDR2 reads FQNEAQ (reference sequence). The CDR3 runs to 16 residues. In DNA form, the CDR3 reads TGTGCCAGCAGCATCCGGGGGACTCACTCAAACAATGAGCAGTTCTTC. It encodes CASSIRGTHSNNEQFF.

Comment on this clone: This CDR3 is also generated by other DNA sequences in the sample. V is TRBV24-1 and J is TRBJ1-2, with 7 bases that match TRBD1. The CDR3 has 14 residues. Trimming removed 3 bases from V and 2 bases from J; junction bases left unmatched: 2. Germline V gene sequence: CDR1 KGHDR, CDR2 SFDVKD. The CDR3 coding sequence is TGTGCCACCAGTGATCCGGGACAGAACTATGGCTACACCTTC. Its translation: CATSDPGQNYGYTF.

The CDR3 DNA is TGCGCCAGCAGTGTAGGGGGAGCTTCCTACAATGAGCAGTTCTTC. This codes for CASSVGGASYNEQFF. The chain has TRBV10-2 and TRBJ2-1; possible D gene TRBD1, 6 bases. Deletions cut 4 bases from V and 1 base from J, with 11 bases between. Germline loops: CDR1 WSHSY, CDR2 SAAADI. The CDR3 is made up of 15 amino acids.

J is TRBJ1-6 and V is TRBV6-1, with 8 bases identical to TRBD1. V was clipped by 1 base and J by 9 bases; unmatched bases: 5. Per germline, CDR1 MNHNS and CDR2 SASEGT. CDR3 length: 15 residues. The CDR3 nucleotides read TGTGCCAGCAGTGAAGGACAGGGGACGCCTTCACCCCTCCACTTT. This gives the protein CASSEGQGTPSPLHF.

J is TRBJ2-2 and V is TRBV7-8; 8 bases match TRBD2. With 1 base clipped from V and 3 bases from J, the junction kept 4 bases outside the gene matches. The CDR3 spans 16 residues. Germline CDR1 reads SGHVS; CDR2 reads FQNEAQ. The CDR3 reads CASSLVAGGYTGELFF. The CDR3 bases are TGTGCCAGCAGCTTAGTGGCGGGAGGTTACACCGGGGAGCTGTTTTTT. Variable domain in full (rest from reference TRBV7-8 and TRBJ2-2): GAGVSQSPRYKVAKRGQDVALRCDPISGHVSLFWYQQALGQGPEFLTYFQNEAQLDKSGLPSDRFFAERPEGSVSTLKIQRTQQEDSAVYLCASSLVAGGYTGELFFGEGSRLTVL.